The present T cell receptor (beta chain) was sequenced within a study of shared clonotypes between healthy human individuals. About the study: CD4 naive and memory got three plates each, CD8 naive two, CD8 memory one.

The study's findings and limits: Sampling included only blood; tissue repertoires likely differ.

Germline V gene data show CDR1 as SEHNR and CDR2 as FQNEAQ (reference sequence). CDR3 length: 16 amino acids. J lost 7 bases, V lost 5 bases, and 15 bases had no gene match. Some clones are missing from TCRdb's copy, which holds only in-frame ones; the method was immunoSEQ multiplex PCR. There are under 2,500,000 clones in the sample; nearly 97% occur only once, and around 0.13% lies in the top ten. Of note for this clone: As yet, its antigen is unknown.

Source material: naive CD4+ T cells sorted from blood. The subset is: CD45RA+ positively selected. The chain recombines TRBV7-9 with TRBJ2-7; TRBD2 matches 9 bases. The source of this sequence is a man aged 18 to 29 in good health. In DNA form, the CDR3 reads TGTGCCAGCAGCCCCAGCGGAGCGAGCGGGAGGTCAGAGCAGTACTTC. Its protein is CASSPSGASGRSEQYF.